These 27 T cell receptor beta chains came from one sample sequenced in a study of Ad26.COV2.S vaccination and SARS-CoV-2 variants. Method: immunoSEQ multiplex PCR; TCRdb's copy keeps in-frame clones and lacks some. The sample yields about 680,000 clones, more than 70% seen once. Indicated treatment: about 20 received Ad26.COV2.S at low or high dose, single or two shots; about 5 received placebo; per-sample allocation not given. Sampling happened 63 days after the first vaccine or placebo injection. Here the sequenced sample was peripheral blood, taken in a trial of Ad26.COV2.S vaccine versus placebo. All receptors come from a person aged 18 to 65 who received the Ad26.COV2.S COVID-19 vaccine or a placebo.

The chain carries TRBV7-7 and TRBJ2-7, with TRBD1 as a possible D gene (5 bases). Germline-derived CDR1 and CDR2 are SSHAT and FNYEAQ (reference sequence). V lost 3 bases to trimming and J lost 6 bases, with 12 bases between them. The CDR3 totals 13 residues. This CDR3 reads CASSLTVGSEQYF. In DNA form, the CDR3 reads TGTGCCAGCAGCTTGACAGTAGGTTCCGAGCAGTACTTC. Full variable domain (rest looked up from reference TRBV7-7 and TRBJ2-7): GAGVSQSPRYKVTKRGQDVTLRCDPISSHATLYWYQQALGQGPEFLTYFNYEAQPDKSGLPSDRFSAERPEGSISTLTIQRTEQRDSAMYRCASSLTVGSEQYFGPGTRLTVT.

This clone was counted once. The V and J genes are TRBV6-5 and TRBJ1-1, with TRBD1 identical over 9 bases. Germline CDR1 is MNHEY and CDR2 is SVGAGI. V lost 6 bases and J lost 5; bases outside the gene matches: 4. The CDR3 loop spans 13 amino acids. The CDR3 DNA follows: TGTGCCAGCAGAGGACAGGGGAGGACTGAAGCTTTCTTT. Translated: CASRGQGRTEAFF.

This clone was recorded only once. The chain is built from TRBV15 and TRBJ2-3; D is perhaps TRBD1 (6 bases). The CDR3 is 14 amino acids. CDR1 and CDR2 (germline): LNHNV, YYDKDF (reference sequence). Trimming cost V 4 bases and J 4 bases, with 12 bases left between them. The CDR3 DNA reads TGTGCCACCAGCACAACAGGGTCGGCAGATACGCAGTATTTT. This encodes CATSTTGSADTQYF.

The genes are TRBV5-1 and TRBJ1-1; a possible D gene is TRBD1 (5 bases). V was shortened by 4 bases and J by 2 bases, with 9 bases between the two germline ends. CDR1 is SGHRS, CDR2 YFSETQ, per germline. CDR3 length: 13 amino acids. CDR3 in DNA: TGCGCCAGCAGCGACGACAGTAACACTGAAGCTTTCTTT. Translated, it gives CASSDDSNTEAFF.

The chain combines TRBV15 with TRBJ2-5; perhaps TRBD1 as D (5 bases). Trimming pared 0 bases from V and 5 bases from J, leaving 10 bases between. This CDR3 contains 14 residues. Germline lookup yields CDR1 LNHNV and CDR2 YYDKDF (reference sequence). This chain's CDR3 is CATSRDKGWETQYF. In DNA, the CDR3 is TGTGCCACCAGCAGAGATAAGGGGTGGGAGACCCAGTACTTC.

The V and J genes are TRBV29-1 and TRBJ2-2, with TRBD2 as a possible D gene (5 bases). CDR1 and CDR2 (germline): SQVTM, ANQGSEA. The CDR3 totals 13 residues. Trimming took off 7 bases at V and 0 bases at J, with 9 bases between the two ends. Here the CDR3 DNA reads TGCAGCGGTGGAGGAGCGAACACCGGGGAGCTGTTTTTT. It is translated as CSGGGANTGELFF.

J is TRBJ2-1 and V is TRBV27; a weak D match, TRBD2 (7 bases). This CDR3 has 13 residues. Germline V gives CDR1 MNHEY, CDR2 SMNVEV (reference sequence). V dropped 6 bases and J dropped 9 bases, with 15 bases sitting between them. In nucleotides, the CDR3 is TGTGCCAGCAGGGAGGGGGGGCGATTTGAGCAGTTCTTC. It is translated as CASREGGRFEQFF.

The sample holds one count of this clone. The chain recombines TRBV5-1 with TRBJ1-1; D is undetermined. Trimming cost V 0 bases and J 4 bases, with 13 bases left between them. The CDR3 is 15 amino acids. Germline-derived CDR1 and CDR2 are SGHRS and YFSETQ. The CDR3 sequence is CASSLARGPGTEAFF. The CDR3 DNA reads as TGCGCCAGCAGCTTGGCTAGAGGCCCAGGCACTGAAGCTTTCTTT.

The genes are TRBV6-5 and TRBJ2-1; D remains ambiguous. Germline V gene data show CDR1 as MNHEY and CDR2 as SVGAGI. The CDR3 has 13 amino acids. V lost 5 bases to trimming and J lost 4 bases, with 9 bases between them. CDR3 DNA: TGTGCCAGCAGTCAGGACCGATACAATGAGCAGTTCTTC. It yields the protein CASSQDRYNEQFF.

The chain couples TRBV18 to TRBJ1-1; TRBD1 matches 7 bases. This CDR3 region has 15 residues. J was trimmed by 0 bases and V by 2 bases; bases with no gene match: 3. Germline lookup yields CDR1 KGHSH and CDR2 LQKENI. CDR3 residues: CASSPGDRLNTEAFF. CDR3 coding DNA: TGTGCCAGCTCACCAGGGGACAGATTGAACACTGAAGCTTTCTTT.

This clone was found a few times. The genes are TRBV3-1 (or the pseudogene TRBV3-2) and TRBJ2-7, with D unclear. The CDR3 runs 15 residues. Trimming removed 4 bases at V and 3 bases at J, with 16 bases between. Germline CDR1 is LGHDT and CDR2 is YNNKEL (reference sequence). The CDR3 protein is CASSLWILGFYEQYF. Here the CDR3 DNA reads TGTGCCAGCAGCCTGTGGATATTGGGATTCTACGAGCAGTACTTC.

The chain's CDR3 is CASSPPGQGTNTEAFF. CDR3 DNA: TGCGCCAGCAGCCCGCCGGGACAGGGTACGAACACTGAAGCTTTCTTT. The rearrangement uses TRBV5-1 and TRBJ1-1; 9 nucleotides match TRBD1. The CDR3 covers 16 residues. The ends lost 4 bases at V and 1 base at J; junction bases unmatched: 8. Germline CDR1 reads SGHRS; CDR2 reads YFSETQ.

V usage is TRBV6-5 and J usage is TRBJ2-7; weak D call: TRBD2 (6 bases). The CDR3 has 13 amino acids. The germline V gene encodes CDR1 MNHEY and CDR2 SVGAGI. Trimming removed 6 bases at V and 1 base at J, with 10 bases between. CDR3 nucleotide sequence: TGTGCCAGCAGACCCGGGGGTTCCTACGAGCAGTACTTC. It encodes CASRPGGSYEQYF.

The rearrangement links TRBV3-1 (or the pseudogene TRBV3-2) to TRBJ2-7; 8 positions agree with TRBD1. The CDR3 runs 14 residues. Looked up from germline, CDR1 is LGHDT and CDR2 is YNNKEL (reference sequence). J lost 6 bases, V lost 2 bases, and 6 bases had no gene match. In nucleotides, the CDR3 is TGTGCCAGCAGCCAACAGGGGGCTCGGGGCGAGCAGTACTTC. It translates to CASSQQGARGEQYF.

V and J are TRBV6-1 and TRBJ2-7, with 11 bases fitting TRBD2. CDR1 is MNHNS, CDR2 SASEGT, per germline. V lost 4 bases, J lost 2 bases, and 1 base stayed unmatched. The CDR3 length is 14 residues. CDR3 coding DNA: TGTGCCAGCAGTGGACTAGCGGGAACCTACGAGCAGTACTTC. It specifies CASSGLAGTYEQYF.

The chain uses TRBV3-1 (or the pseudogene TRBV3-2) and TRBJ2-2; the match to TRBD2 covers 7 bases. The CDR3 is made up of 16 amino acids. The germline gives CDR1 LGHDT, CDR2 YNNKEL (reference sequence). After removal of 1 base from V and 7 bases from J, the junction contained 9 bases not matched to a gene. The CDR3, as DNA: TGTGCCAGCAGCCAAGTGGGAGGGACCCCCGGCGGGGAGCTGTTTTTT. Its protein is CASSQVGGTPGGELFF.

The chain has TRBV11-2 and TRBJ2-3, with D hard to call. The germline gives CDR1 SGHAT, CDR2 FQNNGV. The V gene lost 0 bases and the J gene lost 2 bases, with 12 bases spanning the gap. The CDR3 loop spans 16 amino acids. Here the CDR3 reads CASSLDPDRNTDTQYF. Written as DNA, the CDR3 is TGTGCCAGCAGCTTAGATCCAGACCGAAACACAGATACGCAGTATTTT.

V usage is TRBV12-3 or TRBV12-4 and J usage is TRBJ2-7; no firm D call. V was trimmed by 5 bases and J by 4 bases, leaving 12 bases between them. There are 13 residues in the CDR3. Here the CDR3 DNA reads TGTGCCAGCAGTCGTACTTTCGGTTACGAGCAGTACTTC. It codes for CASSRTFGYEQYF.

This clone has more than one count but fewer than ten. This rearrangement joins TRBV7-9 to TRBJ1-6; D remains ambiguous. The V gene lost 3 bases and the J gene lost 6 bases, with 6 bases spanning the gap. The CDR3 sequence is 13 residues long. Germline CDR1 SEHNR, CDR2 FQNEAQ (reference sequence). The CDR3 DNA follows: TGTGCCAGCAGCTTCGAGGCTAATTCACCCCTCCACTTT. Protein sequence: CASSFEANSPLHF.

The rearrangement uses TRBV19 and TRBJ2-7; 10 bases map to TRBD1. V shed 5 bases, J shed 6 bases, and the junction held 4 bases outside the gene matches. The CDR3 runs 13 residues. Germline V gene data show CDR1 as LNHDA and CDR2 as SQIVND (reference sequence). The CDR3 spells CASSSGQGFEQYF. CDR3 nucleotides: TGTGCCAGTAGTTCGGGACAGGGGTTCGAGCAGTACTTC.

The rearrangement links TRBV10-1 to TRBJ1-4; D gene uncertain. V was clipped by 10 bases and J by 1 base, with 19 bases between them. CDR3 length: 16 residues. The germline V gene has CDR1 WNHNN and CDR2 SYGVQD (reference sequence). CDR3 sequence (DNA): TGCGCCACCTCCGTGGGATCAATGGGAACTAATGAAAAACTGTTTTTT. This codes for CATSVGSMGTNEKLFF.

The V and J genes are TRBV2 and TRBJ2-3, with D unresolved. The V gene's germline CDR1 is SNHLY and CDR2 FYNNEI. The ends were cut back, 8 bases at V and 2 bases at J, with 14 bases in the middle. The CDR3 loop spans 14 amino acids. This chain's CDR3 is CASLNGVNTDTQYF. The DNA of the CDR3 is TGTGCCAGCTTAAATGGGGTGAACACAGATACGCAGTATTTT.

The chain combines TRBV7-3 with TRBJ2-6; TRBD1 matches at 7 bases. Trimming took 1 base from V and 9 from J; bases not matched to a gene: 0. The CDR3 consists of 13 residues. Germline V gene sequence: CDR1 SGHTA, CDR2 FQGTGA. For the CDR3, the DNA is TGTGCCAGCAGCTTAAGGGACAGCAACGTCCTGACTTTC. Protein sequence: CASSLRDSNVLTF.

CDR3 amino acids: CAISGYFNTGELFF. CDR3 DNA sequence: TGTGCCATCAGTGGCTACTTCAACACCGGGGAGCTGTTTTTT. The chain recombines TRBV10-3 with TRBJ2-2; D call uncertain. Germline V CDR1 and CDR2: ENHRY, SYGVKD. The ends were cut back, 4 bases at V and 2 bases at J, with 8 bases in the middle. CDR3 length: 14 amino acids.

The chain couples TRBV16 to TRBJ2-1; perhaps TRBD1 as D (5 bases). The CDR3 is 11 residues long. Per the germline V gene, CDR1 is KGHSY and CDR2 is FQNENV. Trimming took off 7 bases at V and 8 bases at J, with 9 bases between the two ends. CDR3 DNA sequence: TGTGCCAGCAAAGGGGCCTATGAGCAGTTCTTC. This translates into CASKGAYEQFF.

V gene TRBV3-1 (or the pseudogene TRBV3-2) combines with J gene TRBJ2-3, with no clear D. CDR1 is LGHDT, CDR2 YNNKEL, per germline (reference sequence). CDR3 size: 14 residues. V gave up 2 bases and J gave up 2 bases, with 8 bases separating them. This CDR3 reads CASSQRGTTDTQYF. CDR3 bases: TGTGCCAGCAGCCAACGCGGCACCACAGATACGCAGTATTTT.

The CDR3 coding sequence is TGTGCCAGCAGCTTAGGGGGACAGGGGAGCTCCTACAATGAGCAGTTCTTC. Protein product: CASSLGGQGSSYNEQFF. This rearrangement joins TRBV11-2 to TRBJ2-1, with TRBD1 identical over 10 bases. Trimming took 1 base from V and 0 from J; bases not matched to a gene: 3. Germline loops: CDR1 SGHAT, CDR2 FQNNGV. This CDR3 has 17 amino acids.